This T cell receptor (beta chain) was recorded in a study of cytomegalovirus exposure and HLA in healthy donors. In this sample, this clone turned up a few times. PCR amplification relied on 60 Vbeta primers (plus 13 Jbeta primers). Measured with immunoSEQ multiplex PCR; TCRdb has only the in-frame clones, and not every one. Of fewer than 75,000 clones in the sample, approximately 79% were seen once. Germline CDR1 is SGDLS and CDR2 is YYNGEE. The CDR3 runs 14 residues. Trimming stripped 3 bases from V and 4 bases from J, with 11 bases between. The chain couples TRBV9 to TRBJ2-1; TRBD2 is a possible D gene (5 bases). The material sequenced was PBMCs. The sequence was collected from a woman in her twenties or thirties in good health and CMV-seronegative. The CDR3 protein is CASSGRLTYNEQFF. The CDR3, as DNA: TGTGCCAGCAGCGGTAGACTAACTTACAATGAGCAGTTCTTC.